Shown below are 23 T cell receptor beta chains from a single sample sequenced in a study of T cells in localized non-small cell lung cancer. Repertoires were generated with immunoSEQ multiplex PCR, while TCRdb's copy carries only in-frame clones and drops some. This sample yields approximately 600 clones, of which around a fifth are seen a single time; about a fifth belongs to the top ten. Source: lung tumor tissue, taken before any cancer treatment. The receptors here all came from a female donor older than 55 with stage I squamous cell lung carcinoma.

This clone is deemed large. The gene calls are TRBV11-3 and TRBJ2-7; TRBD2 agrees at 11 bases. The CDR3 has 20 residues. Germline CDR1 and CDR2: SGHNT and YENEEA. Trimming cost V 3 bases and J 4 bases; bases outside gene matches: 20. CDR3 residues: CASSLAEGMGLAGGGYEQYF. CDR3 DNA: TGTGCCAGCAGCTTGGCCGAGGGAATGGGGCTAGCGGGAGGTGGGTACGAGCAGTACTTC.

The genes are TRBV6-8 and TRBJ2-7; D is perhaps TRBD1 (5 bases). There are 13 residues in the CDR3. Per germline, CDR1 MNHGY and CDR2 SAAAGT. The V end lost 0 bases, the J end lost 8 bases, and 11 bases lay between the germline ends. CDR3 amino acids: CASSYSGHPKQYF. CDR3 nucleotide sequence: TGTGCCAGCAGTTACTCGGGGCATCCTAAGCAGTACTTC.

The chain is built from TRBV9 and TRBJ2-3; 8 nucleotides align to TRBD2. Trimming removed 3 bases from V and 2 bases from J; junction bases left unmatched: 5. There are 15 residues in the CDR3. Germline V gene data show CDR1 as SGDLS and CDR2 as YYNGEE. This CDR3 is CASSDPGGITDTQYF. The CDR3, as DNA: TGTGCCAGCAGCGATCCGGGAGGGATCACAGATACGCAGTATTTT.

This clone was picked up a small number of times. The genes are TRBV18 and TRBJ1-5, with a weak D call TRBD1 (6 bases). In germline, CDR1 is KGHSH, CDR2 LQKENI. Trimming cost V 6 bases and J 5 bases, with 11 bases left between them. The CDR3 covers 13 residues. The CDR3 nucleotides read TGTGCCAGCTCGAGGGGGGGGGATCAGCCCCAGCATTTT. It is translated as CASSRGGDQPQHF.

CDR3 nucleotide sequence: TGTGCCAGCACTACTCTGACAGTTCAAGAGACCCAGTACTTC. As protein: CASTTLTVQETQYF. This rearrangement joins TRBV18 to TRBJ2-5, with a tentative D call TRBD1 (5 bases). The CDR3 is 14 amino acids. Trimming cost V 8 bases and J 2 bases, with 15 bases left between them. Germline lookup yields CDR1 KGHSH and CDR2 LQKENI.

The V gene is TRBV9, the J gene TRBJ2-5; D could derive from TRBD1 or TRBD2 (5 bases each). Per germline, CDR1 SGDLS and CDR2 YYNGEE. Trimming took off 4 bases at V and 2 bases at J, with 9 bases between the two ends. This CDR3 has 13 residues. The CDR3 region is CASSRGVQETQYF. The CDR3 DNA follows: TGTGCCAGCAGCAGGGGAGTTCAAGAGACCCAGTACTTC. The full variable domain, rest sourced from reference TRBV9 and TRBJ2-5, is DSGVTQTPKHLITATGQRVTLRCSPRSGDLSVYWYQQSLDQGLQFLIQYYNGEERAKGNILERFSAQQFPDLHSELNLSSLELGDSALYFCASSRGVQETQYFGPGTRLLVL.

This clone was observed a handful of times. The chain is built from TRBV13 and TRBJ1-6; a weak D match, TRBD1 (6 bases). Between the trimmed V and J ends, which lost 0 bases and 10 bases, there was a span of 19 bases. The CDR3 is 17 residues long. CDR1 and CDR2 from the germline V gene are PRHDT and FYEKMQ (reference sequence). CDR3 loop: CASSLGLGAGRGSPLHF. DNA for the CDR3: TGTGCCAGCAGCTTAGGCCTGGGGGCAGGACGGGGCTCACCCCTCCACTTT.

The V and J genes are TRBV6-8 and TRBJ1-5; a weak D match, TRBD1 (5 bases). V was cut by 5 bases and J by 2 bases, with 10 bases left in between. This CDR3 is built from 14 residues. The germline V gene has CDR1 MNHGY and CDR2 SAAAGT. Here the CDR3 DNA reads TGTGCCAGCAGTAACAGGTTGGGCAATCAGCCCCAGCATTTT. Its protein product is CASSNRLGNQPQHF.

This clone occurred a few times. J is TRBJ2-7 and V is TRBV6-8, with TRBD2 identical over 9 bases. The CDR3 extends over 14 amino acids. With 8 bases clipped from V and 5 bases from J, the junction kept 10 bases outside the gene matches. Germline lookup yields CDR1 MNHGY and CDR2 SAAAGT. In nucleotides, the CDR3 is TGTGCCAGCGGGTTAGGCGGGAGGGCCCACGAGCAGTACTTC. This translates into CASGLGGRAHEQYF.

The chain carries TRBV5-1 and TRBJ1-6; D not resolved. V was clipped by 3 bases and J by 6 bases, with 19 bases between them. Germline V gene lookup returns CDR1 SGHRS and CDR2 YFSETQ. There are 17 residues in the CDR3. This CDR3 is CASSSSQRAASNSPLHF. As DNA, the CDR3 is TGCGCCAGCAGCTCATCGCAGCGCGCGGCATCTAATTCACCCCTCCACTTT.

This clone is deemed medium-sized (0.01 to 0.1%). The CDR3 spells CASSRDSQGNEQFF. DNA for the CDR3: TGTGCCAGCAGCCGGGACTCCCAAGGAAATGAGCAGTTCTTC. The J gene is TRBJ2-1, the V gene TRBV11-3, with a possible D match to TRBD2 (6 bases). CDR1 is SGHNT, CDR2 YENEEA, per germline. V shed 5 bases and J shed 7 bases, with 15 bases lying between them. CDR3 size: 14 residues. Based on the CDR3 plus reference TRBV11-3 and TRBJ2-1, the full variable domain is EAGVVQSPRYKIIEKKQPVAFWCNPISGHNTLYWYLQNLGQGPELLIRYENEEAVDDSQLPKDRFSAERLKGVDSTLKIQPAELGDSAVYLCASSRDSQGNEQFFGPGTRLTVL.

Within the sample, this clone is large (0.1 to 1%). The chain is built from TRBV6-7 and TRBJ1-1, with unresolved D. TRBV6-7 is an open reading frame whose function is uncertain. The CDR3 spans 11 residues. Trimming left V 7 bases short and J 3 bases short, with 6 bases between. CDR3 nucleotides: TGTGCCAGCAAGTTTGACACTGAAGCTTTCTTT. It specifies CASKFDTEAFF.

The chain uses TRBV30 and TRBJ2-5; D unresolved. Deletions cut 4 bases from V and 3 bases from J, with 21 bases between. The length of the CDR3 is 16 residues. Per the germline V gene, CDR1 is GTSNPN and CDR2 is SVGIG (reference sequence). The CDR3 region is CAWNPFGRNREETQYF. CDR3 in DNA: TGTGCCTGGAATCCCTTCGGCAGGAATAGAGAAGAGACCCAGTACTTC.

This clone has more than one count but fewer than ten. CDR3 residues: CASSYLSSGTSGYEQYF. The CDR3 nucleotides are TGTGCCAGCAGTTACCTCAGTTCCGGGACTAGCGGCTACGAGCAGTACTTC. This chain joins TRBV6-8 and TRBJ2-7; 11 nucleotides align to TRBD2. This CDR3 comprises 17 residues. V lost 2 bases and J lost 3; bases outside the gene matches: 9. Germline CDR1 reads MNHGY; CDR2 reads SAAAGT.

The gene calls are TRBV6-8 and TRBJ2-2, with TRBD2 identical over 8 bases. The CDR3 has 14 amino acids. The V segment lost 6 bases and the J segment 5 bases; nucleotides outside the gene matches: 5. Germline assignment: CDR1 MNHGY and CDR2 SAAAGT. Here the CDR3 DNA reads TGTGCCAGCAGCGGGGGGGCCGAAACCGGGGAGCTGTTTTTT. It translates to CASSGGAETGELFF.

This chain connects TRBV18 to TRBJ2-3, with 9 bases identical to TRBD1. CDR1 is KGHSH, CDR2 LQKENI, per germline. The CDR3 has 16 amino acids. The trim removed 0 bases at V and 4 bases at J, leaving 5 bases unmatched. The CDR3 here is CASSPPRGQGPDTQYF. The CDR3 DNA reads as TGTGCCAGCTCACCACCGCGGGGACAGGGCCCAGATACGCAGTATTTT.

This clone is hyperexpanded (1% or more). The chain couples TRBV11-3 to TRBJ2-7; D is unresolved. The V end lost 5 bases, the J end lost 2 bases, and 16 bases lay between the germline ends. This CDR3 contains 15 residues. The germline gives CDR1 SGHNT, CDR2 YENEEA. CDR3 loop: CASSPVGPDPYEQYF. CDR3 sequence (DNA): TGTGCCAGCAGCCCCGTCGGGCCCGACCCCTACGAGCAGTACTTC.

In this sample, this clone is medium-sized (0.01 to 0.1%). J is TRBJ1-1 and V is TRBV6-8; no firm D call. Between the trimmed V and J ends, which lost 10 bases and 0 bases, there was a span of 12 bases. The CDR3 loop spans 13 amino acids. Germline V CDR1 and CDR2: MNHGY, SAAAGT. The CDR3 loop is CATLGRLNTEAFF. Written as DNA, the CDR3 is TGTGCCACCCTTGGACGGTTGAACACTGAAGCTTTCTTT.

V gene TRBV28 combines with J gene TRBJ1-4; no reliable D call. V was pared by 5 bases and J by 13 bases, with 14 bases between. Looked up from germline, CDR1 is MDHEN and CDR2 is SYDVKM. This CDR3 is built from 12 residues. The chain's CDR3 is CASSPPRGGLFF. CDR3 in DNA: TGTGCCAGCAGTCCGCCCCGGGGAGGACTGTTTTTT. The full variable domain, with the rest looked up from reference TRBV28 and TRBJ1-4, is DVKVTQSSRYLVKRTGEKVFLECVQDMDHENMFWYRQDPGLGLRLIYFSYDVKMKEKGDIPEGYSVSREKKERFSLILESASTNQTSMYLCASSPPRGGLFFGSGTQLSVL.

The genes are TRBV9 and TRBJ2-6; D gene uncertain. The CDR3 runs 15 residues. Germline values: CDR1 SGDLS, CDR2 YYNGEE. V was trimmed by 0 bases and J by 0 bases, leaving 4 bases between them. The chain's CDR3 is CASSVVASGANVLTF. The CDR3 DNA reads as TGTGCCAGCAGCGTAGTCGCCTCTGGGGCCAACGTCCTGACTTTC. Filled out from reference TRBV9 and TRBJ2-6, the complete variable domain reads DSGVTQTPKHLITATGQRVTLRCSPRSGDLSVYWYQQSLDQGLQFLIQYYNGEERAKGNILERFSAQQFPDLHSELNLSSLELGDSALYFCASSVVASGANVLTFGAGSRLTVL.

This clone was recorded a few times. The rearrangement joins TRBV18 to TRBJ1-1; D not resolved. The CDR3 length is 19 residues. Germline lookup yields CDR1 KGHSH and CDR2 LQKENI. V lost 1 base and J lost 5, with 26 bases in between. CDR3 loop: CASSPREGYSRTQWTEAFF. In DNA form, the CDR3 reads TGTGCCAGCTCACCACGGGAAGGTTACTCCCGAACTCAGTGGACTGAAGCTTTCTTT.

The chain couples TRBV23-1 to TRBJ1-5, with D uncertain. TRBV23-1 is an ORF; its function is uncertain. CDR3 size: 15 residues. V lost 6 bases to trimming and J lost 7 bases, with 19 bases between them. The CDR3 here is CASSALLANGQPQHF. CDR3 coding DNA: TGCGCCAGCAGCGCACTCCTCGCGAATGGCCAGCCCCAGCATTTT.

V usage is TRBV6-8 and J usage is TRBJ1-1; no firm D call. V shed 4 bases and J shed 1 base, with 7 bases lying between them. The germline V gene encodes CDR1 MNHGY and CDR2 SAAAGT. The CDR3 consists of 13 residues. The CDR3 DNA follows: TGTGCCAGCAGTTTAACATCGAACACTGAAGCTTTCTTT. Protein sequence: CASSLTSNTEAFF.